The clone carrying this T cell receptor beta chain has at least ten counts. The antigen remains undetermined. The data belong to a study of T cells in Graves' hyperthyroidism and ophthalmopathy. In the study overall: Peripheral blood draws took place at initial diagnosis, ahead of any treatment.

Each person with ophthalmopathy scored at least 3 on the Clinical Activity Score, reached NOSPECS grade 4 or higher, and had been ill under 3 months. The study based diagnoses on clinical symptoms, serum thyroxine and TRAb, thyroid ultrasound and orbital computed tomography. Amplification of TCR beta CDR3 regions was performed using RNA transcripts as template. The HTBI set primed first-round TCR CDR3 RT-PCR. MiXCR was run by TCRdb on the multiplex PCR reads, yielding one entry per CDR3 protein. The sample yields 450,000 to 550,000 distinct CDR3 sequences, roughly a quarter seen once. Study conclusions and caveats: Ophthalmopathy onset followed model prediction by a median approximately 6.2 months.

Trimming shortened V by 5 bases and J by 2 bases, and 13 bases separated the two germline ends. In germline, CDR1 is MNHEY, CDR2 SMNVEV (reference sequence). CDR3 length equals 14 residues. Sequenced: blood. The rearrangement uses TRBV27 and TRBJ2-7; D may correspond to TRBD1 or TRBD2 (5 bases each). The receptor was derived from a woman aged 25 to 39 with Graves' ophthalmopathy. The CDR3 here is CASSAGTATYEQYF. CDR3 DNA sequence: TGTGCCAGCAGTGCAGGGACCGCGACCTACGAGCAGTACTTC.